What follows are 17 T cell receptor beta chains derived from one specimen sequenced in a study of CD8 T cells in ankylosing spondylitis. TCRdb independently ran MiXCR on the 5' RACE reads; one entry per CDR3 protein. In the table there are 250,000 to 300,000 distinct CDR3 sequences, 20% of which are singletons. Sample: blood, either unsorted or a sorted T cell fraction (not recorded which). These receptors were taken from a male donor with ankylosing spondylitis or in good health (not recorded which).

The rearrangement links TRBV28 to TRBJ2-7, with D unresolved. This CDR3 comprises 14 residues. The ends were cut back, 7 bases at V and 0 bases at J, with 13 bases in the middle. Germline CDR1 is MDHEN and CDR2 is SYDVKM. CDR3 sequence: CASTSGASSYEQYV. CDR3 sequence (DNA): TGTGCCAGCACCTCAGGAGCTTCCTCCTACGAGCAGTACGTC.

This clonotype was seen a few times. The gene calls are TRBV12-3 or TRBV12-4 and TRBJ2-5, with D perhaps TRBD2 (7 bases). The CDR3 consists of 16 residues. V shed 3 bases and J shed 5 bases, with 19 bases lying between them. CDR3 sequence: CASSFWVGGARETQYF. The CDR3 DNA follows: TGTGCCAGCAGTTTTTGGGTGGGGGGGGCCCGGGAGACCCAGTACTTC.

The chain combines TRBV20-1 with TRBJ2-1; 7 bases are a match to TRBD2. This CDR3 has 14 amino acids. The V gene's germline CDR1 is DFQATT and CDR2 SNEGSKA (reference sequence). The V segment lost 1 base and the J segment 7 bases; nucleotides outside the gene matches: 7. Here the CDR3 DNA reads TGCAGTGCTAGAGGGGCGGGAGTTGGGAATGAGCAGTTCTTC. Translating it yields CSARGAGVGNEQFF.

V usage is TRBV5-1 and J usage is TRBJ2-3; TRBD2 matches at 12 bases. There are 18 residues in the CDR3. Germline values: CDR1 SGHRS, CDR2 YFSETQ. V lost 4 bases to trimming and J lost 2 bases; unmatched junction nucleotides: 11. This CDR3 is CASSLEGGLAGYTDTQYF. The CDR3 coding sequence is TGCGCCAGCAGCCTGGAGGGAGGACTAGCGGGATACACAGATACGCAGTATTTT.

The rearrangement joins TRBV6-5 to TRBJ2-7; D possibly uses TRBD1 or TRBD2 (5 bases each). In germline, CDR1 is MNHEY, CDR2 SVGAGI. Deletions cut 4 bases from V and 2 bases from J, with 12 bases between. The CDR3 spans 14 residues. As DNA, the CDR3 is TGTGCCAGCAGTTTTCAGGGAGTAACCTACGAGCAGTACGTC. It translates to CASSFQGVTYEQYV.

J is TRBJ1-2 and V is TRBV5-1, with 7 nucleotides matching TRBD1. This CDR3 contains 13 residues. Looked up from germline, CDR1 is SGHRS and CDR2 is YFSETQ. The J segment lost 6 bases and the V segment lost 2 bases, leaving 4 bases of the junction unmatched. As DNA, the CDR3 is TGCGCCAGCAGCTTACAGGGGCGGGATGGCTACACCTTC. It yields the protein CASSLQGRDGYTF.

This clonotype was seen repeatedly, ten times or more. The CDR3 is CASLLTGTDTQYF. For the CDR3, the DNA is TGTGCCAGCCTCTTGACGGGCACAGATACGCAGTATTTT. The V and J genes are TRBV12-3 or TRBV12-4 and TRBJ2-3; D call uncertain. The V and J ends lost 8 bases and 1 base respectively, with 10 bases between them. This CDR3 is 13 amino acids long.

As concerns this clonotype: This sequence may be a read error, since a much larger clone differs from it by one base. The chain links TRBV12-3 or TRBV12-4 to TRBJ2-6; D call uncertain. The length of the CDR3 is 15 residues. The CDR3: CASSFSSSGTNVLTF. CDR3 DNA sequence: TGTGCCAGCAGTTTCTCCAGCTCTGGGACCAACGTCCTGACTTTC.

This clonotype was seen a few times. V is TRBV4-2 and J is TRBJ2-2; 8 positions match TRBD1. Germline values: CDR1 LGHNA, CDR2 YNFKEQ. V lost 0 bases and J lost 9; bases outside the gene matches: 6. CDR3 size: 15 residues. This chain's CDR3 is CASSQEPQGARELFF. The CDR3 coding sequence is TGTGCCAGCAGCCAAGAGCCTCAGGGGGCGCGGGAGCTGTTTTTT.

This clonotype has more than one count but fewer than ten. The chain combines TRBV18 with TRBJ2-3, with 10 bases matching TRBD2. The CDR3 length is 16 residues. The germline V gene has CDR1 KGHSH and CDR2 LQKENI. After removal of 2 bases from V and 4 bases from J, the junction contained 6 bases not matched to a gene. The CDR3 here is CASSPFTSGASDTQYF. Here the CDR3 DNA reads TGTGCCAGCTCACCATTTACTAGCGGGGCGTCAGATACGCAGTATTTT.

This rearrangement joins TRBV20-1 to TRBJ2-2; D gene ambiguous. V lost 5 bases, J lost 0 bases, and 10 bases lay in between. The CDR3 length is 14 residues. Germline V gene data show CDR1 as DFQATT and CDR2 as SNEGSKA (reference sequence). CDR3 sequence (DNA): TGCAGTGCTCCGGGTGTATCGAACACCGGGGAGCTGTTTTTT. This encodes CSAPGVSNTGELFF.

Ten or more counts support this clonotype. The chain employs TRBV7-3 and TRBJ1-1, with a weak D call TRBD1 (6 bases). Trimming removed 5 bases at V and 5 bases at J, with 15 bases between. CDR1 is SGHTA, CDR2 FQGTGA, per germline. CDR3 length: 14 residues. The CDR3 DNA sequence: TGTGCCAGCAGCCCGCAGGGGCGTCGTACTGAAGCTTTCTTT. Protein: CASSPQGRRTEAFF.

The chain uses TRBV4-1 and TRBJ2-1; 13 positions agree with TRBD2. CDR3 length: 14 residues. CDR1 is MGHRA, CDR2 YSYEKL, per germline. V lost 6 bases, J lost 9 bases, and 5 bases stayed unmatched. DNA for the CDR3: TGCGCCAGCAGACCGACTAGCGGGAGGTTTGAGCAGTTCTTC. It yields the protein CASRPTSGRFEQFF.

This chain uses TRBV5-1 with TRBJ2-5; D unclear. Germline V CDR1 and CDR2: SGHRS, YFSETQ. The ends were cut back, 0 bases at V and 4 bases at J, with 13 bases in the middle. CDR3 length equals 15 residues. CDR3 in amino acids: CASSLGRGSLETQYF. DNA for the CDR3: TGCGCCAGCAGCTTGGGTCGCGGCTCCCTAGAGACCCAGTACTTC.

This clonotype was seen only a few times. This rearrangement joins TRBV9 to TRBJ1-2; D is uncertain. V was shortened by 0 bases and J by 4 bases, with 10 bases between the two germline ends. There are 14 residues in the CDR3. CDR1 is SGDLS and CDR2 is YYNGEE in the germline V gene. CDR3 sequence reads: CASSVDDGGYGYTF. The DNA for the CDR3 is TGTGCCAGCAGCGTAGACGATGGCGGCTATGGCTACACCTTC.

The chain links TRBV5-1 to TRBJ2-5, with a tentative D call TRBD2 (6 bases). V was pared by 1 base and J by 5 bases, with 12 bases between. The CDR3 consists of 14 residues. Germline assignment: CDR1 SGHRS and CDR2 YFSETQ. The CDR3 reads CASSLSGGDETQYF. In nucleotides, the CDR3 is TGCGCCAGCAGCTTGAGTGGAGGGGATGAGACCCAGTACTTC.

There are a few counts of this clonotype. The chain is built from TRBV5-1 and TRBJ1-2, with no clear D. CDR3 length: 14 residues. With 0 bases removed from V and 8 bases from J, the gap between germline ends came to 14 bases. Germline V lookup: CDR1 SGHRS, CDR2 YFSETQ. CDR3 DNA: TGCGCCAGCAGCTTGGCCGAGGGAATGCAAGGCTACACCTTC. Translated: CASSLAEGMQGYTF.